The 10 T cell receptor beta chains below were found in one sample sequenced in a study of blood T cells in healthy people across ages (dated by TCRdb to between 2015 and 2016). The method behind the library was 5' RACE. The sequencing machine was an Illumina HiSeq 2500. A second PCR of about 6 to 12 cycles was run with a J-beta primer mix and a sample-barcoded 5' primer. Using fastp trimming at Q25 and MiXCR clonotype assembly, TCRdb reanalyzed the public sequencing data and kept in-frame beta chains. Merged by CDR3 protein, the rows form single entries marked with the most common genes and DNA. Present in this sample are over 600,000 distinct CDR3 sequences, approximately 60% of which were seen just once. 20% to 30% of the sample belongs to the ten largest clones. The sample was blood. These receptors originate from a man aged 40-49 years in good health.

The chain is built from TRBV29-1 and TRBJ1-2; D may be TRBD1 (5 bases). The CDR3 extends over 13 amino acids. The germline V gene has CDR1 SQVTM and CDR2 ANQGSEA. V was shortened by 1 base and J by 4 bases, with 10 bases between the two germline ends. As DNA, the CDR3 is TGCAGCGTTGAAGGGGGACCCACCTATGGCTACACCTTC. This encodes CSVEGGPTYGYTF.

This clonotype appeared once. The chain is built from TRBV6-5 and TRBJ2-5; 8 bases are a match to TRBD2. V shed 11 bases, J shed 6 bases, and the junction held 8 bases outside the gene matches. CDR1 is MNHEY, CDR2 SVGAGI, per germline. CDR3 length: 12 amino acids. CDR3 residues: CACGGLRQTQYF. The CDR3 DNA sequence: TGTGCCTGCGGGGGGCTCCGCCAGACCCAGTACTTC.

V is TRBV6-2 or TRBV6-3 and J is TRBJ2-1; 10 nucleotides line up with TRBD2. CDR1 is MNHEY, CDR2 SVGEGT, per germline. With V trimmed by 6 bases and J by 1 base, 12 bases remained unmatched. The length of the CDR3 is 18 residues. CDR3 amino acids: CASRDPPSGRGSYNEQFF. CDR3 DNA sequence: TGTGCCAGCAGGGACCCTCCAAGCGGGAGGGGATCCTACAATGAGCAGTTCTTC.

This clonotype has only a few counts. This rearrangement joins TRBV28 to TRBJ2-7, with TRBD2 matching over 8 bases. The CDR3 runs 17 residues. Looked up from germline, CDR1 is MDHEN and CDR2 is SYDVKM. With 2 bases clipped from V and 2 bases from J, the junction kept 11 bases outside the gene matches. CDR3 nucleotide sequence: TGTGCCAGCAGTTTAGATTTTATGGGCGGGGGGCCCTACGAGCAGTACTTC. This sequence encodes CASSLDFMGGGPYEQYF. The full variable domain, completed using reference TRBV28 and TRBJ2-7, is DVKVTQSSRYLVKRTGEKVFLECVQDMDHENMFWYRQDPGLGLRLIYFSYDVKMKEKGDIPEGYSVSREKKERFSLILESASTNQTSMYLCASSLDFMGGGPYEQYFGPGTRLTVT.

The chain is built from TRBV11-2 and TRBJ2-5, with 8 positions matching TRBD1. The germline V gene encodes CDR1 SGHAT and CDR2 FQNNGV. This CDR3 has 17 amino acids. J gave up 3 bases and V 0 bases, and 9 bases lay outside the gene matches. The CDR3 nucleotides read TGTGCCAGCAGCTTAGATTCAGGGGGCGCCAACGAAGAGACCCAGTACTTC. Its protein is CASSLDSGGANEETQYF. The full variable domain, rest sourced from reference TRBV11-2 and TRBJ2-5, is EAGVAQSPRYKIIEKRQSVAFWCNPISGHATLYWYQQILGQGPKLLIQFQNNGVVDDSQLPKDRFSAERLKGVDSTLKIQPAKLEDSAVYLCASSLDSGGANEETQYFGPGTRLLVL.

This clonotype came up a few times. This may arise from a read error, as a much more abundant clone is one base away. V and J are TRBV2 and TRBJ2-7; weak D call: TRBD2 (6 bases). V lost 7 bases to trimming and J lost 7 bases, with 20 bases between them. Per germline, CDR1 SNHLY and CDR2 FYNNEI. CDR3 length: 14 residues. CDR3 residues: CASTEGGAYNEQYF. CDR3 DNA sequence: TGTGCCAGCACCGAAGGAGGGGCGTACAATGAGCAGTACTTC.

This clonotype was recorded only once. This sequence joins TRBV6-4 and TRBJ2-5, with D unclear. CDR1 and CDR2 from the germline V gene are MRHNA and SNTAGT. This CDR3 spans 13 amino acids. Trimming took 4 bases from V and 5 from J, leaving 11 bases between them. The CDR3 nucleotides are TGTGCCAGCAGTGCCGTTACTGGGGAGACCCAGTACTTC. This gives the protein CASSAVTGETQYF.

The chain recombines TRBV6-6 with TRBJ2-3; D might be TRBD2 (5 bases). CDR3 length equals 15 residues. Trimming cost V 6 bases and J 0 bases, with 13 bases left between them. Germline V gives CDR1 MNHNY, CDR2 SVGAGI (reference sequence). The CDR3: CASSYRETSTDTQYF. In nucleotides, the CDR3 is TGTGCCAGCAGCTACCGGGAAACTAGCACAGATACGCAGTATTTT.

Details on this clonotype: The junction does not match germline at one end; this may be a read error. The chain employs TRBV5-1 and TRBJ2-3; TRBD1 matches 8 bases. CDR1 and CDR2 from the germline V gene are SGHRS and YFSETQ. The CDR3 is 17 residues long. The CDR3 bases are TGCGTCAGCAGCTTGGCAGGAGGACAGGGTCTTTCGGATACGCAGTATTTT. This translates into CVSSLAGGQGLSDTQYF.

The V gene is TRBV5-5, the J gene TRBJ2-5; TRBD2 matches 8 bases. The V gene end was trimmed by 2 bases and the J gene end by 4 bases; junction bases not matched to a gene: 13. The CDR3 is 17 residues long. Germline CDR1 reads SGHKS; CDR2 reads YYEKEE (reference sequence). This chain's CDR3 is CASSLTAQAGASETQYF. The CDR3 nucleotides are TGTGCCAGCAGCTTAACCGCTCAAGCGGGGGCGTCAGAGACCCAGTACTTC.